These 2 T cell receptor beta chains share one sample of origin, sequenced in a study of cytomegalovirus exposure and HLA in healthy donors. It was with 60 Vbeta and 13 Jbeta primers that the PCR ran. Some clones are missing from TCRdb's copy, which holds only in-frame ones; the method was immunoSEQ multiplex PCR. The sample includes roughly 130,000 clones, around 84% of them seen just once. Sample: PBMCs. The receptors were sampled from a man aged 45-60 years in good health and CMV-seronegative.

V is TRBV7-9 and J is TRBJ1-2; 7 nucleotides match TRBD1. Germline lookup yields CDR1 SEHNR and CDR2 FQNEAQ (reference sequence). The CDR3 consists of 14 residues. Trimming cost V 4 bases and J 5 bases; bases outside gene matches: 7. The chain's CDR3 is CASSSQDRPYGYTF. CDR3 nucleotide sequence: TGTGCCAGCAGCTCCCAGGACAGGCCATATGGCTACACCTTC.

In the case of this clone: A read error may account for a junction end that differs from germline. Other DNA variants within this sample encode the same CDR3. J is TRBJ1-6 and V is TRBV27; TRBD1 aligns across 7 bases. The CDR3 is 16 residues long. Looked up from germline, CDR1 is MNHEY and CDR2 is SMNVEV (reference sequence). CDR3 coding DNA: TGTGCCAGCACCCAATTGGGGACAGCCTATAATTCCCCCCTCCACTTT. Amino acid sequence: CASTQLGTAYNSPLHF.